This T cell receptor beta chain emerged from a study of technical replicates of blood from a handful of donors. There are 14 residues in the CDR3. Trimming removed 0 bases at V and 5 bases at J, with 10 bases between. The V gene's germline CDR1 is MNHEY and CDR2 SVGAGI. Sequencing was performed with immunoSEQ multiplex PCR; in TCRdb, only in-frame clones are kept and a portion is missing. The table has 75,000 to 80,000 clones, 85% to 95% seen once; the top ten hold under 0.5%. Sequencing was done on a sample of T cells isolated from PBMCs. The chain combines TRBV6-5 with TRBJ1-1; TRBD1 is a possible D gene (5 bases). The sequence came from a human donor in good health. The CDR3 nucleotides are TGTGCCAGCAGTTACTCGGCCAGGGCGACTGAAGCTTTCTTT. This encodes CASSYSARATEAFF.